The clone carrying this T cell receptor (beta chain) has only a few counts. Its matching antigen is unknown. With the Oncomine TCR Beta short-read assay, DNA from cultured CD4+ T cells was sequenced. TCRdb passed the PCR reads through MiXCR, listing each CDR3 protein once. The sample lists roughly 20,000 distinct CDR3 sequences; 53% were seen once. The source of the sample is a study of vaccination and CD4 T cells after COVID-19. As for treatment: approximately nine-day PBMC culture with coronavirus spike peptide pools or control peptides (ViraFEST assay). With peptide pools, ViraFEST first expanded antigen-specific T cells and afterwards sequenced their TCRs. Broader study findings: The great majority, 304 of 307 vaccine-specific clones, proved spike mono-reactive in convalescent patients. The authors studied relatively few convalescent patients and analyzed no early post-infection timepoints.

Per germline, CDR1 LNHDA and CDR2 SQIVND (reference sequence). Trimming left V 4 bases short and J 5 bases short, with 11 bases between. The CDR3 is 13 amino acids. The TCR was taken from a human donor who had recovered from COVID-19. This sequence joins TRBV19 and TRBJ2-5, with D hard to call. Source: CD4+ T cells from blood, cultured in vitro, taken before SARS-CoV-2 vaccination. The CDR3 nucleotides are TGTGCCAGTAGTACCCGAATAATGGAGACCCAGTACTTC. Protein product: CASSTRIMETQYF. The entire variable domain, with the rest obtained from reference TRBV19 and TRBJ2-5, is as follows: DGGITQSPKYLFRKEGQNVTLSCEQNLNHDAMYWYRQDPGQGLRLIYYSQIVNDFQKGDIAEGYSVSREKKESFPLTVTSAQKNPTAFYLCASSTRIMETQYFGPGTRLLVL.